Listed below are T cell receptor beta chains from one sample, sequenced in a study of blood T cell repertoires in COVID-19. TCRdb's table, derived via immunoSEQ multiplex PCR, lists solely in-frame clones and lacks some. The data show fewer than 300,000 clones, with roughly 84% seen just once and roughly 3% held by the top ten. The sequenced sample consisted of peripheral blood. The receptors shown here come from a woman between 18 and 30 years old with acute or convalescent COVID-19. Each CDR3 is given with its conserved first and last residue. A D gene is named only where the DNA matches it firmly. Not every row has a clone size; where given, it reads once, few, many or a size class.

TRBD1	TRBJ1-3	NA	TRBV5-4	TGTGCCAGCAGCTTGTTGGGGGACAGGGAGGACACCATATATTTT	CASSLLGDREDTIYF
TRBD1	TRBJ2-7	NA	TRBV18	TGTGCCAGCTCATCCGGACAGGGATTCGGCTACGAGCAGTACTTC	CASSSGQGFGYEQYF
TRBD2	TRBJ2-1	NA	TRBV6-5	TGTGCCAGCAGTTACTCGACGAGGACTAGGGGCAATGAGCAGTTCTTC	CASSYSTRTRGNEQFF
NA	TRBJ1-5	NA	TRBV9	TGTGCCAGCAGCGATACCTATAGCAATCAGCCCCAGCATTTT	CASSDTYSNQPQHF
NA	TRBJ2-5	NA	TRBV5-1	TGCGCCAGCTCGGCGGGACAAGAGACCCAGTACTTC	CASSAGQETQYF
TRBD1	TRBJ1-3	few	TRBV10-3	TGTGCCATCCGAACCGACAGGGAAGGGGGCTTCTCTGGAAACACCATATATTTT	CAIRTDREGGFSGNTIYF
TRBD2	TRBJ2-5	NA	TRBV7-2	TGTGCCAGCAGCTTAGGGGTGCTAGCGGGAGGGGTGGAGACCCAGTACTTC	CASSLGVLAGGVETQYF
NA	TRBJ1-1	NA	TRBV27	TGTGCCAGCAGTTTTGTCCGGGGTTCTGAAGCTTTCTTT	CASSFVRGSEAFF
TRBD2	TRBJ2-3	NA	TRBV13	TGTGCCAGCAGCTTAGGCGGGTCGGGAGGGACCACAGATACGCAGTATTTT	CASSLGGSGGTTDTQYF
NA	TRBJ1-1	NA	TRBV6-2/TRBV6-3	TGTGCCAGCAGTTCCTACAGGGAAGACAACACTGAAGCTTTCTTT	CASSSYREDNTEAFF
NA	TRBJ2-4	NA	TRBV6-2/TRBV6-3	TGTGCCAGCAGTTACGTGGGGCTAGCCAAAAACATTCAGTACTTC	CASSYVGLAKNIQYF
TRBD1	TRBJ2-3	NA	TRBV7-9	TGTGCCAGCAGCTTCCCTTCCTACGACAGGGACGGGTCAGATACGCAGTATTTT	CASSFPSYDRDGSDTQYF
NA	TRBJ2-1	NA	TRBV27	TGTGCCAGCAGCTGGGACTTTTCCCGACAGATGACCGAGCAGTTCTTC	CASSWDFSRQMTEQFF
TRBD2	TRBJ2-7	NA	TRBV14	TGTGCCAGCAGCCAAGACCACGGACTAGCGGGACCCTACGAGCAGTACTTC	CASSQDHGLAGPYEQYF
NA	TRBJ2-5	NA	TRBV5-8	TGTGCCAGCAGCTTGGGGCGGTTGGCGCAAGAGACCCAGTACTTC	CASSLGRLAQETQYF
NA	TRBJ2-1	NA	TRBV2	TGTGCCAGCAAAAATCCAGTCTTTGGCTACAATGAGCAGTTCTTC	CASKNPVFGYNEQFF
NA	TRBJ2-5	NA	TRBV28	TGTGCCAGCAGTTTTTTGTGGGGAGGAGAGACCCAGTACTTC	CASSFLWGGETQYF
NA	TRBJ1-2	NA	TRBV6-2/TRBV6-3	TGTGCCAGCAGTTACCGTCTTAACTATGGCTACACCTTC	CASSYRLNYGYTF
NA	TRBJ2-2	NA	TRBV3-1/TRBV3-2	TGTGCCAGCAGCAACCCGACAGAGACTAGAACCGGGGAGCTGTTTTTT	CASSNPTETRTGELFF
TRBD1	TRBJ2-1	NA	TRBV18	TGTGCCAGCTCACGCTGGGACAGGGACTACAATGAGCAGTTCTTC	CASSRWDRDYNEQFF
TRBD1	TRBJ1-5	many	TRBV10-2	TGCGCCAGCAGGACAGGGGGCGATAGCAATCAGCCCCAGCATTTT	CASRTGGDSNQPQHF
TRBD1	TRBJ1-1	NA	TRBV7-8	TGTGCCAGCAGCTCAGTTATCCGGGACAGAATTCTTCTGATGAACACTGAAGCTTTCTTT	CASSSVIRDRILLMNTEAFF
TRBD1	TRBJ2-7	NA	TRBV6-5	TGTGCCAGCAGTTATGCCCCCGGGACAGTCACCTACGAGCAGTACTTC	CASSYAPGTVTYEQYF
TRBD2	TRBJ2-7	NA	TRBV28	TGTGCCAGCAGCACGTCCGGTCGTACTAGCGAGGGACCCTACGAGCAGTACTTC	CASSTSGRTSEGPYEQYF
TRBD1	TRBJ2-3	NA	TRBV19	TGTGCCAGTAGTATAGATTGGCAGGGGGCCAGCACAGATACGCAGTATTTT	CASSIDWQGASTDTQYF
TRBD1	TRBJ1-5	few	TRBV27	TGTGCCAGCAGTCCCATTGGGACAGGGGTTCATCAGCCCCAGCATTTT	CASSPIGTGVHQPQHF
NA	TRBJ1-4	NA	TRBV7-9	TGTGCCAGCAGCTACGGAGGGAAAGCAACTAATGAAAAACTGTTTTTT	CASSYGGKATNEKLFF
NA	TRBJ1-1	NA	TRBV7-9	TGTGCCAGCAGCCCAGGGAGGGGCAAGGGGAACACTGAAGCTTTCTTT	CASSPGRGKGNTEAFF
TRBD2	TRBJ2-1	NA	TRBV3-1/TRBV3-2	TGTGCCAGCAGCCAAGATCTAGCGGACTACAATGAGCAGTTCTTC	CASSQDLADYNEQFF
NA	TRBJ2-1	NA	TRBV11-3	TGTGCCAGCAGCTTCGCGGGGGCTGCGCAGTTCTTC	CASSFAGAAQFF
TRBD1	TRBJ2-7	NA	TRBV7-6	TGTGCCAGCAGCCCACAGGGGGGTAACTACGAGCAGTACTTC	CASSPQGGNYEQYF
TRBD1	TRBJ2-7	NA	TRBV18	TGTGCCAGCTCGGCGACAGGGGTGGGACCCTACGAGCAGTACTTC	CASSATGVGPYEQYF
TRBD1	TRBJ1-2	NA	TRBV5-1	TGCGCCAGCAGCGTCAGGGGGCTCTCGCGTGGCTACACCTTC	CASSVRGLSRGYTF
TRBD1	TRBJ2-7	NA	TRBV6-5	TGTGCCAGCACTCCGGGACAGGGACCCGAGCAGTACTTC	CASTPGQGPEQYF
NA	TRBJ2-7	NA	TRBV7-9	TGTGCCAGCAGCTGGGGGGCATGGGAGGGCTCCTCCGAGCAGTACTTC	CASSWGAWEGSSEQYF
NA	TRBJ2-1	few	TRBV3-1/TRBV3-2	TGTGCCAGCAGCCAAGATATGTCGGAGGACTCCTACAATGAGCAGTTCTTC	CASSQDMSEDSYNEQFF
NA	TRBJ2-3	NA	TRBV7-2	TGTGCCTCGATGGGCGTCTGGGGCAAGACCGAAGCCGCAGATACGCAGTATTTT	CASMGVWGKTEAADTQYF
NA	TRBJ1-2	NA	TRBV13	TGTGCCAGCAGCTTAGTCTTTGCAGGCCGGGGCTACACCTTC	CASSLVFAGRGYTF
TRBD2	TRBJ2-7	NA	TRBV20-1	TGCAGTGCTAGTGAATTAGCCGGACTAGCGGGAGGGTACGAGCAGTACTTC	CSASELAGLAGGYEQYF
NA	TRBJ2-4	NA	TRBV3-1/TRBV3-2	TGTGCCAGCAGCCAAGAGATGGGCGTAGCCAAAAACATTCAGTACTTC	CASSQEMGVAKNIQYF
TRBD2	TRBJ2-7	once	TRBV2	TGTGCCAGCAGTGAAGGGGCAGGGACTACCTACGAGCAGTACTTC	CASSEGAGTTYEQYF
NA	TRBJ1-2	NA	TRBV5-1	TGCGCCAGCAGCTTGAATGGAGGTGGCTACACCTTC	CASSLNGGGYTF
TRBD2	TRBJ2-3	few	TRBV24-1	TGTGCCACCAGTGATTCGGGGACTAGCGAGAAGGGGTACACAGATACGCAGTATTTT	CATSDSGTSEKGYTDTQYF
NA	TRBJ1-1	once	TRBV10-3	TGTGCCATCAGTGAGGGCAGGAACACTGAAGCTTTCTTT	CAISEGRNTEAFF
NA	TRBJ1-5	once	TRBV28	TGTGCCAGCAGTCCTTACCTACAACAGGGTGTTTTCAGTAATAGCAATCAGCCCCAGCATTTT	CASSPYLQQGVFSNSNQPQHF
NA	TRBJ2-1	few	TRBV5-1	TGCGCCAGCAGCCTGGACTTTACGGCCTACAATGAGCAGTTCTTC	CASSLDFTAYNEQFF
TRBD1	TRBJ1-1	NA	TRBV28	TGTGCCAGCAGAAGGACAGGGGGCGCAAACACTGAAGCTTTCTTT	CASRRTGGANTEAFF
NA	TRBJ1-4	NA	TRBV4-2	TGTGCCAGCAGCCAAGAAAACAGTGAAAAACTGTTTTTT	CASSQENSEKLFF
TRBD1	TRBJ2-6	NA	TRBV19	TGTGCCAGTAGCGCCCAAACAGGGGCTGGGGCCAACGTCCTGACTTTC	CASSAQTGAGANVLTF
NA	TRBJ1-6	NA	TRBV6-5	TGTGCCAGCAGGGCACCACCTAGACCCCTCCACTTT	CASRAPPRPLHF
NA	TRBJ1-2	NA	TRBV6-2/TRBV6-3	TGTGCCAGCAGTTACGTCGAGGCAGGGAGGTCTGGCTACACCTTC	CASSYVEAGRSGYTF
TRBD1	TRBJ1-2	once	TRBV7-6	TGTGCCAGCAGCTTAGTCAGGGGGCATGGCTACACCTTC	CASSLVRGHGYTF
NA	TRBJ1-1	NA	TRBV29-1	TGCAGCGTTCAAACCGGGACTCCCACTGAAGCTTTCTTT	CSVQTGTPTEAFF